The sample holds a few counts of the clone carrying this T cell receptor (beta chain). The antigen remains unidentified. This sample stems from a study of response to subunit inactivated influenza vaccine. Study-wide results and limits: Seasonal influenza vaccination, on each occasion, was suggested by the authors to recruit few new T cells.

TCRdb processed the RT-PCR reads anew with MiXCR; each CDR3 protein has one entry. This table holds 800,000 to 1,000,000 distinct CDR3 sequences, 20% to 25% found once. This sequence was found in a man aged 45-65 years who received an inactivated influenza vaccine. Sequences were derived from PBMCs from blood, sampled 5 days after vaccination.

The CDR3 loop is CASSQEVGDETQYF. CDR3 sequence (DNA): TGCGCCAGCAGCCAAGAAGTAGGGGATGAGACCCAGTACTTC. The chain recombines TRBV4-3 with TRBJ2-5, with D perhaps matching TRBD1 (5 bases). Per the germline V gene, CDR1 is LGHNA and CDR2 is YSLEER. The CDR3 is 14 amino acids. V was trimmed by 0 bases and J by 5 bases, leaving 10 bases between them.